This paragraph reports one TCR beta chain. Its antigen remains undetermined. Per-base qualities were not stored, and no clone one base away is much larger. The sample originates from a study of shared clonotypes between healthy human individuals (dated by TCRdb to 2020 to 2021). Background on the whole study: The cohort included a few men and a couple of women between 18 and 49 years of age. For each donor, CD4 naive and CD4 memory were each given three plates, CD8 naive was given two plates, and CD8 memory was given one plate. Blood TCR repertoires of five healthy adults were deeply sequenced to estimate repertoire size and the extent of clonotype sharing between individuals. To increase sequencing depth and limit assay-specific biases, TCR repertoire library preparation and sequencing were carried out by different laboratories using diverse techniques. Leukapheresis yielded between about 0.9 and 10 billion PBMCs per donor. Points the paper makes about the study in general: Because the study included only a small number of donors, the genetic and exposure-history diversity represented was limited. Compared with non-shared clonotypes, clonotypes shared by all four sorted-subset donors had higher generation probabilities. Across several donors, around 5% of naive CD4, 3% to 4% of naive CD8, about 2.3% of memory CD4, and under 0.45% of memory CD8 clonotypes were shared. Pairwise subsampling led to the expectation that sequencing depth would affect the degree of clonotype sharing among donors. Incomplete sequencing was indicated by rarefaction of sorted-subset datasets, despite the large sequencing depth. Sampling was restricted to blood, and TCR repertoires in tissue are likely to differ from TCR repertoires in blood. Naive subsets generally had larger estimated clonotype richness than memory subsets.

Donors were healthy HIV-negative adults with no recently reported acute infections or vaccinations. Only Caucasian adults living in Nashville, Tennessee, USA were represented among the donors. Magnetic negative selection was used to enrich CD4+ T cells, after which naive cells were positively selected on CD45RA and the negative fraction became the memory subset. Blood was obtained by leukapheresis, after which PBMCs were separated by Ficoll-Histopaque density gradient centrifugation and cryopreserved in liquid nitrogen vapor phase. Analytical flow cytometry was used to check the purity and quantity of each magnetically sorted T cell population. From each sorted fraction, genomic DNA was isolated and quantified by UV absorbance on a Nanodrop 2000c. Taken from the germline V gene, the CDR1 and CDR2 loops are MDHEN and SYDVKM. From the cysteine through the phenylalanine, the CDR3 covers 13 amino acids. CDR3 DNA only is kept here, 39 bases in frame from base 1. Compared with germline, V lacks 10 bases and J lacks 4 bases; bases without a gene match: 10.

TCR CDR3 regions were amplified from genomic DNA by multiplex PCR using the deep immunoSEQ assay. For each cell subset, the extracted genomic DNA was distributed evenly across all wells of several immunoSEQ 96-well plates, and each plate served as one replicate. For sorted subsets, each replicate PCR was loaded with about 0.2 ug genomic DNA, equivalent to 32,000 or so T cell genomes. The purified libraries were quantified using a Qubit 3.0 fluorometer, sized with a Bioanalyzer 2100, and then quantified again using the KAPA Library Quantification kit. Every immunoSEQ 96-well plate was sequenced on a separate single-read 150-cycle Illumina NextSeq 550 flow cell. The published analysis was carried out like this. The immunoSEQ output contained only junctional sequences without quality scores, so filtering could not match that applied to full-length reads. To assign V/J genes and CDR3, sequences were annotated against IMGT germline references using PyIR, a Python wrapper for IgBLAST v1.9. Reads with weak V/J assignments (E-value above 1e-6), missing CDR3, stop codons, out-of-frame junctions, or ambiguous translated residues were removed. V3J clonotypes were defined as sequences sharing an identical inferred V gene, J gene, and CDR3 amino acid sequence. Percentage overlap between repertoires was calculated by dividing the number of shared unique clonotypes by the size of the smaller repertoire. Richness of each repertoire was evaluated using RTK rarefaction, the Chao1 estimator, and Recon v2.1 estimates of unobserved clonotypes. For all TCRbeta clonotypes obtained by the gDNA method from several donors, generation probabilities were computed with OLGA. TCRdb limited this immuneACCESS table to in-frame rearrangements with V and J called. A share of clones is missing; checked studies link under half to unresolved V genes, and the rest is unexplained. V and J calls plus clone size are reproduced from that table; the DNA served to infer D and trimming. For this sample there are almost 750,000 clones; 72% appear just once. Of the sample, about 1.7% falls within the top ten clones.

The chain links TRBV28 with TRBJ2-7, with 7 bases aligning to TRBD1. The receptor was derived from a woman in her twenties or thirties in good health. Input material: memory CD4+ T cells sorted from blood. The cell subset or site label, read with the paper, signifies: CD45RA-negative fraction. The CDR3 amino acid sequence is: CATIGTAYYEQYF. The DNA sequence is TGTGCCACCATCGGGACAGCTTATTACGAGCAGTACTTC.